This T cell receptor beta chain was sequenced for a study of blood T cells in healthy people across ages (dated by TCRdb to the mid-2010s). About the full investigation: In model experiments, template switching captured roughly one uniquely barcoded TCR beta cDNA molecule for every two T cells. The study analyzed two additional independent replicas of 1 million unique cDNA reads from the same blood draw for two donors, one aged 18 to 29 and one aged 80 or older. The donors were divided into four age groups: young (average about 16 years), middle-aged (approximately 42), aged (around 67) and long-lived (roughly 88). Using deep sequencing normalized with unique cDNA molecular identifiers, the study measured how TCR beta repertoire diversity changes with age. To avoid experimental bias, donors of different ages were randomly spread across the sequencing lanes.

Results and caveats for the whole study, not just this receptor: Conclusive comparison of naive and antigen-experienced compartments was prevented by the profiling of bulk unsorted PBMCs. There was a strong correlation between observed TCR beta diversity and the percentage of naive T cells measured by flow cytometry. The long-lived group showed more naive CD4+ T cells, fewer expanded clones and increased TCR diversity than the aged group, suggesting age selection. As age increased, observed TCR beta diversity per million T cells dropped in a roughly linear way, and a significant reduction was already evident by age around 41. Because the CMV infection status of the donors was unknown, age-related changes in expanded clonotypes may potentially have been confounded. Estimates of total diversity based on one million sequenced T cells were considered lower bounds and underestimates.

The CDR3 has 14 amino acids, counting the end cysteine and phenylalanine. This entry keeps only the CDR3 DNA: 42 bases, framed from base 1. Sequences SGDLS (CDR1) and YYNGEE (CDR2) are obtained from the germline V gene. V is pared back by 1 base and J by 7 bases, with 14 bases lying between the germline termini. Receptors were amplified or captured by 5' RACE. Reads for this sample came from an Illumina HiSeq 2500. A second PCR of 7 to 11 cycles was run with a J-beta primer mix and a sample-barcoded 5' primer. A template-switch 5' adaptor carrying 12 random nucleotides introduced a unique molecular identifier onto each TCR beta cDNA molecule. Each sample yielded at least 2.5 million CDR3-containing paired-end reads. All of the RNA was converted into first-strand cDNA using the Mint cDNA synthesis kit, with a TRBC-specific oligonucleotide serving as the primer. After uracil-DNA glycosylase treatment, a first 18-cycle PCR used universal primers M1SS and BC2_uni_R on all cDNA. The source study handled its data this way. Normalization of each sample was performed by random selection of 1 million high-quality reads, each carrying a distinct molecular identifier. Instead of being binned into consensus sequences, reads with shared molecular identifiers were discarded. MiTCR, with a Q25 quality threshold and the strictest error-elimination algorithm, was used for CDR3 identification, clonotype clustering and error correction. A nonparametric unseen species model using Euler transformation provided a lower-bound estimate of total TCR beta diversity. TCRdb took the public reads, trimmed them with fastp at Q25, ran MiXCR for clone calling and kept in-frame beta chains. Records with the same CDR3 protein are collapsed into one entry carrying the most frequent genes and DNA. TCRdb's processing, not the study's, gives the V and J calls here. Counted in this sample were about 1,500,000 distinct CDR3 sequences; about 28% of them appeared once. The top ten clonotypes cover 7.7% of the sample.

This clonotype was seen many times. There is no known antigen for this receptor. No base qualities exist here, and no much larger clone lies one base off it. The 39 donors, aged 6 to 90 years, were systemically healthy Caucasian individuals from Russia. Approximately 10 milliliters of peripheral blood were collected from each donor into EDTA-treated Vacutainer tubes. Ficoll-Paque density-gradient centrifugation was used to isolate PBMCs, with at least 6 million per sample. Trizol reagent was used to extract total RNA from PBMCs, with at least 6 micrograms per sample. For every donor, an aliquot of PBMCs went through flow cytometry to measure the percentages of naive CD45RAhigh/CD27high T cells.

The TCR comes from a woman in her 30s in good health. Sequenced sample: blood. The chain is encoded by TRBV9 joined to TRBJ1-2; the D gene is perhaps TRBD1, on 6 matching bases. The DNA sequence reads TGTGCCAGCAGCGTATCAAGGGGGATAAGTGGCTACACCTTC. This encodes CASSVSRGISGYTF.